This T cell receptor beta chain was sequenced in a study of T-cell memory formation after mild COVID-19. Overall study findings and caveats: Certain responding clones were present in pre-infection memory, suggesting participation of cross-reactive memory.

This clonotype was seen only a few times. No antigen is known for it. Trimming left V 1 base short and J 1 base short, with 9 bases between. The CDR3 totals 14 residues. Germline V lookup: CDR1 SGHKS, CDR2 YYEKEE (reference sequence). TCRdb reprocessed the 5' RACE reads with MiXCR, giving one entry per CDR3 protein. The table has 95,000 to 110,000 distinct CDR3 sequences, approximately 15% seen once. The V call is TRBV5-5, the J call TRBJ2-7; a possible D gene is TRBD1 (6 bases). This TCR came from a man younger than 35 who had mild COVID-19 (a few samples of this study predate the infection). Cell type and time point are not known. The sequenced sample was PBMCs or a T cell subset sorted from them (not recorded which). CDR3 in DNA: TGTGCCAGCAGCTTGCGACAGGTGTCCTACGAGCAGTACTTC. This gives the protein CASSLRQVSYEQYF.